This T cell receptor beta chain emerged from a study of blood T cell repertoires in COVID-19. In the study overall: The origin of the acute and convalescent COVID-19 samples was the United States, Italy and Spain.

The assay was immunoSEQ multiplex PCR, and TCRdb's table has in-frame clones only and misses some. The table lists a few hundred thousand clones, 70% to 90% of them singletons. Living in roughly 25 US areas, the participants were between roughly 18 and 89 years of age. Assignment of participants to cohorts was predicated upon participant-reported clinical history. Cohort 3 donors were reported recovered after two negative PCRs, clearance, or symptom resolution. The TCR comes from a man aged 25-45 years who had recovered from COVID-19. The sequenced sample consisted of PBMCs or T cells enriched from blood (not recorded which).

CDR3 coding DNA: TGCAGTGCTAGTGGTTCCAGGGCCTACGAGCAGTACTTC. This sequence encodes CSASGSRAYEQYF. The V and J genes are TRBV20-1 and TRBJ2-7; maybe TRBD1 (5 bases). Germline assignment: CDR1 DFQATT and CDR2 SNEGSKA (reference sequence). Trimming took off 3 bases at V and 2 bases at J, with 11 bases between the two ends. The CDR3 length is 13 residues.